This note documents a single T cell receptor beta chain sequence. Its cognate antigen is unknown. This record belongs to a study of regulatory T cells in long-lasting Graves disease. Study-wide context: Antithyroid drug intake by newly diagnosed Graves' patients had lasted under 3 months.

Study results and caveats: TCR diversity was lower in persistent than newly diagnosed Graves' disease.

V was clipped by 5 bases and J by 8 bases, with 13 bases between them. The CDR3 extends over 13 amino acids. Germline V CDR1 and CDR2: SGHNT, YENEEA. Stated time point: newly diagnosed GD, antithyroid drugs for less than 3 months. The TCR library was prepared using RNA isolated from PBMCs. Nine-milliliter peripheral blood samples went into EDTA tubes. In building TCR beta libraries, iRepertoire HTBI primers were used together with Arm-PCR of CDR3 regions. TCRdb processed the multiplex PCR reads anew with MiXCR; each CDR3 protein has one entry. The table shows 350,000 to 500,000 distinct CDR3 sequences, with about a sixth occurring only once. These records were also assigned to another study, of T cells in Graves' hyperthyroidism and ophthalmopathy. Turning to that study: Based on clinical symptoms, serum thyroxine and TRAb, thyroid ultrasound and orbital computed tomography, diagnoses were reached.

This specimen was peripheral blood mononuclear cells (PBMCs), taken at new diagnosis, from a patient treated with antithyroid drugs. The chain is built from TRBV11-3 and TRBJ2-1; D unresolved. The origin of this receptor is a woman in her thirties with Graves disease. CDR3 region: CASSPEVWDEQFF. CDR3 sequence (DNA): TGTGCCAGCAGCCCCGAGGTATGGGATGAGCAGTTCTTC.